The 22 T cell receptor beta chains below were found in one sample sequenced in a study of cytomegalovirus exposure and HLA in healthy donors. The PCR had 60 Vbeta and 13 Jbeta primers. The data were produced by immunoSEQ multiplex PCR, yet TCRdb's version contains in-frame clones alone and is incomplete. The sample consists of roughly 280,000 clones, about 75% of them appearing once. The sequenced material came from PBMCs. These receptors all come from a female donor in good health and CMV-seronegative.

This clone was counted between two and nine times. As DNA, the CDR3 is TGCGCCAGCAGCGATGGACTAGCGGAAGATGAGCAGTTCTTC. Its protein product is CASSDGLAEDEQFF. The chain uses TRBV5-1 and TRBJ2-1; 10 bases fit TRBD2. Germline V gene data show CDR1 as SGHRS and CDR2 as YFSETQ. The length of the CDR3 is 14 residues. Germline trimming cut 4 bases from V and 8 bases from J; bases unmatched to any gene: 6.

The chain links TRBV30 to TRBJ1-2; possible D gene TRBD1, 6 bases. The CDR3 extends over 13 amino acids. Germline V CDR1 and CDR2: GTSNPN, SVGIG (reference sequence). Trimming cost V 2 bases and J 12 bases, with 19 bases left between them. The CDR3 DNA follows: TGTGCCTGGAGTCCGTACAGGACAGTTCAGGACACCTTC. As protein: CAWSPYRTVQDTF. The full variable domain, in which reference TRBV30 and TRBJ1-2 provide the parts outside the CDR3, is SQTIHQWPATLVQPVGSPLSLECTVEGTSNPNLYWYRQAAGRGLQLLFYSVGIGQISSEVPQNLSASRPQDRQFILSSKKLLLSDSGFYLCAWSPYRTVQDTFGSGTRLTVV.

CDR3 protein: CASDLAGRAGNTIYF. CDR3 in DNA: TGTGCCAGTGACCTAGCCGGAAGGGCTGGAAACACCATATATTTT. The chain recombines TRBV19 with TRBJ1-3; D ambiguous. Germline loops: CDR1 LNHDA, CDR2 SQIVND (reference sequence). V lost 8 bases, J lost 2 bases, and 16 bases lay in between. CDR3 length: 15 amino acids.

This rearrangement joins TRBV19 to TRBJ1-1; 7 nucleotides agree with TRBD1. Germline CDR1 reads LNHDA; CDR2 reads SQIVND (reference sequence). This CDR3 is built from 16 residues. The V gene end was trimmed by 9 bases and the J gene end by 1 base; junction bases not matched to a gene: 14. The CDR3 protein is CASNGPPGQTNTEAFF. CDR3 sequence (DNA): TGTGCCAGCAATGGGCCACCGGGACAGACGAACACTGAAGCTTTCTTT.

The chain recombines TRBV6-5 with TRBJ2-7; weak D call: TRBD1 (5 bases). This CDR3 has 16 residues. Germline CDR1 MNHEY, CDR2 SVGAGI. V was shortened by 2 bases and J by 7 bases, with 21 bases between the two germline ends. CDR3 loop: CASSYQGGTVIREQYF. The CDR3 DNA reads TGTGCCAGCAGTTACCAGGGCGGCACGGTAATTCGGGAGCAGTACTTC.

The J gene is TRBJ2-7, the V gene TRBV9; 12 positions agree with TRBD2. V shed 0 bases and J 5 bases; nucleotides not matched to a gene: 3. From germline, CDR1 is SGDLS and CDR2 YYNGEE. This CDR3 has 15 amino acids. For the CDR3, the DNA is TGTGCCAGCAGCGTAGAGCCTAGCGGGAGGGACGAGCAGTACTTC. Encoded protein: CASSVEPSGRDEQYF.

This clone was recorded only once. V usage is TRBV5-4 and J usage is TRBJ1-2, with unresolved D. V was cut by 2 bases and J by 6 bases, with 8 bases left in between. The CDR3 covers 12 residues. The germline V gene encodes CDR1 SGHNT and CDR2 YYREEE (reference sequence). The DNA of the CDR3 is TGTGCCAGCAGCTTCGAGAAGCATGGCTACACCTTC. Its protein is CASSFEKHGYTF.

This CDR3 is CASSYSANYGYTF. In DNA, the CDR3 is TGTGCCAGCAGCTATTCGGCTAACTATGGCTACACCTTC. The chain employs TRBV7-8 and TRBJ1-2, with D uncertain. This CDR3 is 13 amino acids long. Trimming stripped 4 bases from V and 0 bases from J, with 6 bases between. Germline-derived CDR1 and CDR2 are SGHVS and FQNEAQ.

The chain has TRBV27 and TRBJ2-1; D unclear. The CDR3 runs to 13 residues. Germline CDR1 MNHEY, CDR2 SMNVEV (reference sequence). Trimming stripped 5 bases from V and 4 bases from J, with 9 bases between. The CDR3 nucleotides are TGTGCCAGCAGTCAGAACAGTTACAATGAGCAGTTCTTC. Amino acids: CASSQNSYNEQFF.

The V and J genes are TRBV5-8 and TRBJ1-4; a weak D match, TRBD1 (6 bases). Trimming shortened V by 1 base and J by 5 bases, and 9 bases separated the two germline ends. The CDR3 totals 14 residues. The germline V gene has CDR1 SGHTS and CDR2 YDEGEE. CDR3 sequence: CASSLLRGNEKLFF. Written as DNA, the CDR3 is TGTGCCAGCAGCTTGTTAAGGGGGAATGAAAAACTGTTTTTT.

The rearrangement links TRBV14 to TRBJ2-7; 11 bases agree with TRBD1. The CDR3 runs 15 residues. Trimming removed 5 bases from V and 5 bases from J; junction bases left unmatched: 8. Per germline, CDR1 SGHDN and CDR2 FVKESK. CDR3 region: CASSGIRTGGNEQYF. Written as DNA, the CDR3 is TGTGCCAGCAGCGGAATTAGGACAGGGGGCAACGAGCAGTACTTC.

This rearrangement joins TRBV4-1 to TRBJ2-5, with 9 bases aligning to TRBD2. V trimming: 0 bases; J trimming: 11 bases; junction bases outside the gene matches: 10. CDR3 size: 15 residues. CDR1 is MGHRA and CDR2 is YSYEKL in the germline V gene. CDR3 coding DNA: TGCGCCAGCAGCCAAGATCGCGCGGGAGGGAGGGAGCAGTACTTC. Protein product: CASSQDRAGGREQYF.

The chain joins TRBV5-1 to TRBJ2-1; the match to TRBD1 covers 11 bases. The CDR3 is 15 residues long. From germline, CDR1 is SGHRS and CDR2 YFSETQ. V shed 4 bases and J 5 bases; nucleotides not matched to a gene: 5. CDR3 region: CASSKDRGRNNEQFF. The CDR3 nucleotides read TGCGCCAGCAGCAAGGACAGGGGGCGGAACAATGAGCAGTTCTTC.

The chain recombines TRBV2 with TRBJ2-1; D possibly corresponds to TRBD2 (6 bases). V was trimmed by 8 bases and J by 0 bases, leaving 11 bases between them. Germline V gives CDR1 SNHLY, CDR2 FYNNEI. This CDR3 contains 14 residues. Written as DNA, the CDR3 is TGTGCCAGCCAACTAGCCGCCTCCTACAATGAGCAGTTCTTC. It specifies CASQLAASYNEQFF.

The rearrangement links TRBV27 to TRBJ2-1, with 13 nucleotides matching TRBD2. Losses at the gene ends were 5 bases for V and 12 bases for J; bases not matched to a gene: 4. Germline assignment: CDR1 MNHEY and CDR2 SMNVEV (reference sequence). CDR3 size: 13 residues. Here the CDR3 DNA reads TGTGCCAGCAGTGGGACTAGCGGGATGGGGCAGTTCTTC. Translating it yields CASSGTSGMGQFF.

The J gene is TRBJ1-2, the V gene TRBV9, with 7 nucleotides matching TRBD1. The CDR3 loop spans 19 amino acids. The trim removed 4 bases at V and 3 bases at J, leaving 21 bases unmatched. CDR1 SGDLS and CDR2 YYNGEE come from the germline V gene. CDR3 bases: TGTGCCAGCAGCAGGGGGCCGGCGGCAGGGGAGTTTTCCCACTATGGCTACACCTTC. Translating it yields CASSRGPAAGEFSHYGYTF.

The J gene is TRBJ2-1, the V gene TRBV11-2, with a tentative D call TRBD2 (6 bases). Trimming shortened V by 1 base and J by 7 bases, and 11 bases separated the two germline ends. Germline lookup yields CDR1 SGHAT and CDR2 FQNNGV. The CDR3 contains 14 residues. The CDR3 spells CASSLGRGSNEQFF. In DNA form, the CDR3 reads TGTGCCAGCAGCTTAGGTCGGGGGTCGAATGAGCAGTTCTTC.

The sample holds a few counts of this clone. Different DNA sequences within this sample yield the same CDR3. This sequence joins TRBV6-4 and TRBJ1-1, with D perhaps TRBD1 (6 bases). CDR3 length: 13 residues. V was shortened by 4 bases and J by 2 bases, with 8 bases between the two germline ends. The V gene's germline CDR1 is MRHNA and CDR2 SNTAGT. The CDR3 reads CASSAQGNTEAFF. CDR3 nucleotides: TGTGCCAGCAGTGCACAGGGAAACACTGAAGCTTTCTTT.

This rearrangement joins TRBV20-1 to TRBJ2-3; no definite D call. The CDR3 covers 11 residues. Trimming pared 2 bases from V and 4 bases from J, leaving 4 bases between. Germline-derived CDR1 and CDR2 are DFQATT and SNEGSKA (reference sequence). The CDR3 DNA reads as TGCAGTGCTAGATTCTCAGATACGCAGTATTTT. This sequence encodes CSARFSDTQYF.

This chain uses TRBV2 with TRBJ1-2; tentatively, D is TRBD1 (5 bases). Germline CDR1 SNHLY, CDR2 FYNNEI. With 4 bases removed from V and 2 bases from J, the gap between germline ends came to 11 bases. The CDR3 length is 14 residues. CDR3 amino acids: CASSVWGYNYGYTF. The CDR3 bases are TGTGCCAGCAGTGTGTGGGGCTACAACTATGGCTACACCTTC.

The rearrangement joins TRBV29-1 to TRBJ1-3, with D uncertain. The CDR3 sequence is 12 residues long. Germline V gives CDR1 SQVTM, CDR2 ANQGSEA. The V gene lost 3 bases and the J gene lost 2 bases, with 5 bases spanning the gap. CDR3 DNA: TGCAGCGTTGATGTCGCTGGAAACACCATATATTTT. The encoded protein is CSVDVAGNTIYF.

V gene TRBV6-5 combines with J gene TRBJ2-7, with a possible D match to TRBD1 (5 bases). The germline CDR1 and CDR2 sequences are MNHEY and SVGAGI. V was clipped by 6 bases and J by 6 bases, with 18 bases between them. The CDR3 covers 14 residues. As DNA, the CDR3 is TGTGCCAGCAGCCCTGTCGCCAGGGCGACCGAGCAGTACTTC. This translates into CASSPVARATEQYF.